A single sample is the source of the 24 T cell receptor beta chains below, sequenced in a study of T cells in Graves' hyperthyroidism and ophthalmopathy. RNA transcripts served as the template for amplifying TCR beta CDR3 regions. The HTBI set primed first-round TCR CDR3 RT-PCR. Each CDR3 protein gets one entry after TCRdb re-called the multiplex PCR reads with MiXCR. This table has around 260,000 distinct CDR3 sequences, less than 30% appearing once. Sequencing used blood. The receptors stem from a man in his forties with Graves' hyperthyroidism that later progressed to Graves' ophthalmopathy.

CDR3 amino acids: CASSIAGLNTEAFF. CDR3 coding DNA: TGTGCCAGTAGTATTGCTGGGTTGAACACTGAAGCTTTCTTT. The V gene is TRBV19, the J gene TRBJ1-1; no reliable D call. Per the germline V gene, CDR1 is LNHDA and CDR2 is SQIVND (reference sequence). This CDR3 comprises 14 residues. Trimming left V 3 bases short and J 0 bases short, with 8 bases between.

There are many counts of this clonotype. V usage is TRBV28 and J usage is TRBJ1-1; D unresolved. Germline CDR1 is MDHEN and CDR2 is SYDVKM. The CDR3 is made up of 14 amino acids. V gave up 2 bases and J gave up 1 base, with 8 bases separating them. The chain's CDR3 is CASSLGWGNTEAFF. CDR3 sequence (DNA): TGTGCCAGCAGTTTAGGATGGGGGAACACTGAAGCTTTCTTT.

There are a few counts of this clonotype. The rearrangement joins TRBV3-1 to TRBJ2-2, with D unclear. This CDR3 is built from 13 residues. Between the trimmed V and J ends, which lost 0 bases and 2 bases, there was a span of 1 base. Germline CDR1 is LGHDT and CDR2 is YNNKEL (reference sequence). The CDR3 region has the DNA TGTGCCAGCAGCCAAGATAACACCGGGGAGCTGTTTTTT. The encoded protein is CASSQDNTGELFF.

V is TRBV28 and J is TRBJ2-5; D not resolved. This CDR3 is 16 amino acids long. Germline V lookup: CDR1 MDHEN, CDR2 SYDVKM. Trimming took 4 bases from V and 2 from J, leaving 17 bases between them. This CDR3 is CASSSRRASTQETQYF. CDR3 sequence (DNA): TGTGCCAGCAGTTCCCGACGGGCCAGTACGCAAGAGACCCAGTACTTC.

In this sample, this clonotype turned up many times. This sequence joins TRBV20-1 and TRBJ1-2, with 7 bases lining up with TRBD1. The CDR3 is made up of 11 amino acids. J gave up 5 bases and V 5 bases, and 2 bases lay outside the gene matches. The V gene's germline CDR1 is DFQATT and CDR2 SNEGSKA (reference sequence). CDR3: CSAGDSYGYTF. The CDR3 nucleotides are TGCAGTGCTGGGGACAGTTATGGCTACACCTTC.

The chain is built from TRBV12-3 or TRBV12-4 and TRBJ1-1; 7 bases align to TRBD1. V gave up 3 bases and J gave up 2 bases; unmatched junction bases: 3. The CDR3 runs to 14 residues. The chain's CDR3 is CASSLNRGNTEAFF. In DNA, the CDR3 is TGTGCCAGCAGTTTGAACAGGGGCAACACTGAAGCTTTCTTT.

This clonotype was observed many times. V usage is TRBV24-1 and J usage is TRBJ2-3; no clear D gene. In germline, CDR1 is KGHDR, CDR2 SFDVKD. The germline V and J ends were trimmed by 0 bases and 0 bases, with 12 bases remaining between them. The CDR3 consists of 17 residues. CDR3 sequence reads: CATSDLSLPTSTDTQYF. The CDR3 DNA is TGTGCCACCAGTGATTTGTCCCTACCGACTAGCACAGATACGCAGTATTTT.

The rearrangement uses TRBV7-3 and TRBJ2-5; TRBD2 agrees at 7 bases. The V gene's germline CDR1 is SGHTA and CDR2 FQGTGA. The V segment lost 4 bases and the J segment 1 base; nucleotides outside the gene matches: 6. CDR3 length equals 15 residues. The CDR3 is CASSYQAGTQETQYF. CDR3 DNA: TGTGCCAGCAGCTATCAAGCGGGGACCCAAGAGACCCAGTACTTC.

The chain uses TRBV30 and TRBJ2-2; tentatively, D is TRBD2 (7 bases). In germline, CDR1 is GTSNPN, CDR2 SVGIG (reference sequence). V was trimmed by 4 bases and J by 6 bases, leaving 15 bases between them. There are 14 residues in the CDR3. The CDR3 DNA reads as TGTGCCTGGAAGGGGGGGACGTACGCCGGGGAGCTGTTTTTT. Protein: CAWKGGTYAGELFF.

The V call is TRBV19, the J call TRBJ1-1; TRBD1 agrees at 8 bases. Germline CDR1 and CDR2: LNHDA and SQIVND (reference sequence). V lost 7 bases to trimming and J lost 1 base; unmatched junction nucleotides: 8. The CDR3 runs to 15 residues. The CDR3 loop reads CASIEGQGGNTEAFF. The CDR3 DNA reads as TGTGCCAGTATTGAAGGACAGGGTGGGAACACTGAAGCTTTCTTT.

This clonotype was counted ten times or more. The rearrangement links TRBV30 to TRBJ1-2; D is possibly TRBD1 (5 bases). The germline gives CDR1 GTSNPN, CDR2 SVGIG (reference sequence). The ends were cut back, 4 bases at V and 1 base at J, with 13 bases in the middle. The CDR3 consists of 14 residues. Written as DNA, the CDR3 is TGTGCCTGGACCTGGACAAGCCATAACTATGGCTACACCTTC. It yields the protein CAWTWTSHNYGYTF.

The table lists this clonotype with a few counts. This CDR3 reads CASAGTSSYEQYF. DNA for the CDR3: TGTGCCAGTGCCGGGACTAGCTCCTACGAGCAGTACTTC. The rearrangement links TRBV19 to TRBJ2-7, with 8 bases identical to TRBD2. Trimming removed 8 bases from V and 0 bases from J; junction bases left unmatched: 3. The CDR3 has 13 amino acids. Germline CDR1 and CDR2: LNHDA and SQIVND (reference sequence).

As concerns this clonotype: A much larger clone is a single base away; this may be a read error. CDR3 region: CASSLANRGTEASF. DNA of the CDR3: TGTGCCAGCAGTTTAGCGAACAGGGGGACTGAAGCTTCCTTT. V is TRBV12-3 or TRBV12-4 and J is TRBJ1-1; TRBD1 aligns across 8 bases. The CDR3 has 14 amino acids.

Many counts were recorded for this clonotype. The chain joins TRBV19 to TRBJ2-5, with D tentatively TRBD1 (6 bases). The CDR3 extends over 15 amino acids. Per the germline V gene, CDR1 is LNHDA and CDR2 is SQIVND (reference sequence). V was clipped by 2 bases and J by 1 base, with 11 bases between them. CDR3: CASSILQGSQETQYF. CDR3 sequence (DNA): TGTGCCAGTAGTATACTTCAGGGGAGCCAAGAGACCCAGTACTTC.

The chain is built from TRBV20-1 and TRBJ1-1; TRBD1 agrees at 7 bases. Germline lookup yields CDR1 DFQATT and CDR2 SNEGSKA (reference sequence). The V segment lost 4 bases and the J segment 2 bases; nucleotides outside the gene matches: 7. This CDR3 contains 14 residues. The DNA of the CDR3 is TGCAGTGCTATGCCCGGGACAGACAACACTGAAGCTTTCTTT. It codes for CSAMPGTDNTEAFF.

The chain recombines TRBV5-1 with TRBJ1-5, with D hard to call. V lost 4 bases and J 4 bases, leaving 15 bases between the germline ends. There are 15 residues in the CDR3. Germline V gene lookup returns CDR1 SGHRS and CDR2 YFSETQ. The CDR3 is CASSPGPRENQPQHF. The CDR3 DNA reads TGCGCCAGCAGCCCTGGGCCTCGGGAGAATCAGCCCCAGCATTTT.

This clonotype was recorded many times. The CDR3 nucleotides are TGTGCCAGCAGTGCTGACGGGGGTATGGGTCAGCCCCAGCATTTT. This gives the protein CASSADGGMGQPQHF. The chain couples TRBV6-1 to TRBJ1-5; possibly TRBD1 for D (5 bases). CDR1 and CDR2 (germline): MNHNS, SASEGT. The CDR3 contains 15 residues. Trimming cost V 4 bases and J 6 bases, with 16 bases left between them.

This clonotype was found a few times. CDR3 coding DNA: TGTGCCAGCAGCCAGGGACAGCCGAGCTCCTATAATTCACCCCTCCACTTT. It is translated as CASSQGQPSSYNSPLHF. The rearrangement links TRBV11-1 to TRBJ1-6; 7 bases fit TRBD1. Trimming cost V 5 bases and J 0 bases; bases outside gene matches: 7. The CDR3 extends over 17 amino acids. Germline CDR1 SGHAT, CDR2 FQDESV (reference sequence).

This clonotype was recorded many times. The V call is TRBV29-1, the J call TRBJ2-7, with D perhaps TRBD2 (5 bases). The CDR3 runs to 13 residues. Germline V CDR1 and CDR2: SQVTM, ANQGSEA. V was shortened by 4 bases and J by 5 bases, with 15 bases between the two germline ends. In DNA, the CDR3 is TGCAGCGTTGGGGCCCGAGGGTTCGACGAGCAGTACTTC. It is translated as CSVGARGFDEQYF.

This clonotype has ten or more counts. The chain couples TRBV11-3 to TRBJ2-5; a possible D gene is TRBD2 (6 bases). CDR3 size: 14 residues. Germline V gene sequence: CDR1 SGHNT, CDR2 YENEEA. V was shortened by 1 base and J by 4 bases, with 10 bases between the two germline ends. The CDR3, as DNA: TGTGCCAGCAGCTTAGCGGCTAGCGCAGAGACCCAGTACTTC. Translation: CASSLAASAETQYF.

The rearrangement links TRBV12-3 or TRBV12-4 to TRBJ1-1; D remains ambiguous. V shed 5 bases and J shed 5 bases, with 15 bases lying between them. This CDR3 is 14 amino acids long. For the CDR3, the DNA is TGTGCCAGCAGTCCCGGCGGAGGGAGGACTGAAGCTTTCTTT. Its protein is CASSPGGGRTEAFF.

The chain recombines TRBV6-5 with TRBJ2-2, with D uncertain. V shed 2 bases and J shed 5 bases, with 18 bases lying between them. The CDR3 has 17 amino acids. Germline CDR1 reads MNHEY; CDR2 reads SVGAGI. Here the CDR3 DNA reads TGTGCCAGCAGTTACGGTGGAAAAGTAGGAAGGACCGGGGAGCTGTTTTTT. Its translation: CASSYGGKVGRTGELFF.

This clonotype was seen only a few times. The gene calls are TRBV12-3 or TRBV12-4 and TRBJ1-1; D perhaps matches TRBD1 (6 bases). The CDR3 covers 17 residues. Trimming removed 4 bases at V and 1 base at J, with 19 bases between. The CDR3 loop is CASSSIAPGQQNTEAFF. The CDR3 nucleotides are TGTGCCAGCAGTTCGATCGCACCGGGACAACAGAACACTGAAGCTTTCTTT.

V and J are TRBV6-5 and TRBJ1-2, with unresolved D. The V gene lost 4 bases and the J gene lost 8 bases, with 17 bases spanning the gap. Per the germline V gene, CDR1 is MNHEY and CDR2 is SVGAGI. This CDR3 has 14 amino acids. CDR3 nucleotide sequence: TGTGCCAGCAGTTCCAAGGCCGGGGAGGAAGGCTACACCTTC. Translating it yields CASSSKAGEEGYTF.